This T cell receptor (beta chain) is drawn from a study of T cell repertoires in cytomegalovirus infection (dated by TCRdb to about 2019). Describing the broader study: Peptide stimulations targeted recently identified HLA-C-restricted CMV epitopes, whose presentation resists viral immunomodulation, together with well-studied HLA-B-restricted epitopes. The HLA type of each donor mattered for the analysis, because public TCR beta signatures pointed to carriage of CMV infection along with the matching HLA type. Study-wide conclusions, independent of this receptor: Carriers of CMV infection plus the relevant HLA type were discriminated by the cumulative frequency of public TCR beta family members in the study cohort and in an independent approximately 350-donor cohort. The ex vivo response was dominated by HLA-C-restricted CMV-specific TCR beta clonotypes, which also provided the single most frequent clonotype in two of eight donors.

V lost 1 base and J lost 1 base; the stretch between them is 7 bases long. Sequences SEHNR (CDR1) and FQNEAQ (CDR2) are obtained from the germline V gene (reference sequence). Inclusive of the bounding cysteine and phenylalanine, the CDR3 is 15 residues long. The only DNA kept is the CDR3, 45 bases in frame from the first base. Instrument used: Illumina HiSeq 1500. The public sequencing data were trimmed at Q25 with fastp and processed into clonotypes with MiXCR by TCRdb, which kept only in-frame beta chains. Entries are consolidated by CDR3 protein sequence, retaining the most common genes and DNA. This sample has nearly 700,000 distinct CDR3 sequences in its table, and around 32% of those were observed once. The ten top clones hold about 20% of the sample. According to the study, the label for this sample's treatment or condition signals: in vitro stimulation with specific CMV peptide epitopes to enrich CMV-specific T cells.

In regard to this clonotype: Its antigen is not yet known. Per-nucleotide qualities are absent, and no much larger clonotype sits a single base away.

Sequenced material: cultured PBMCs, taken from culture after CMV antigen stimulation. The rearranged segments are TRBV7-9 and TRBJ1-4; the D gene is perhaps TRBD1, from 5 matching bases. The source of this sequence is a human donor in good health (CMV status not recorded). Some clones in this sample may be carry-over from other donors' samples. The nucleotides read TGTGCCAGCAGCTTAGGACAGTTAACTAATGAAAAACTGTTTTTT. Translated, this is CASSLGQLTNEKLFF. When the CDR3 is completed using the reference TRBV7-9 and TRBJ1-4 genes on either side, the full variable domain is DTGVSQNPRHKITKRGQNVTFRCDPISEHNRLYWYRQTLGQGPEFLTYFQNEAQLEKSRLLSDRFSAERPKGSFSTLEIQRTEQGDSAMYLCASSLGQLTNEKLFFGSGTQLSVL.